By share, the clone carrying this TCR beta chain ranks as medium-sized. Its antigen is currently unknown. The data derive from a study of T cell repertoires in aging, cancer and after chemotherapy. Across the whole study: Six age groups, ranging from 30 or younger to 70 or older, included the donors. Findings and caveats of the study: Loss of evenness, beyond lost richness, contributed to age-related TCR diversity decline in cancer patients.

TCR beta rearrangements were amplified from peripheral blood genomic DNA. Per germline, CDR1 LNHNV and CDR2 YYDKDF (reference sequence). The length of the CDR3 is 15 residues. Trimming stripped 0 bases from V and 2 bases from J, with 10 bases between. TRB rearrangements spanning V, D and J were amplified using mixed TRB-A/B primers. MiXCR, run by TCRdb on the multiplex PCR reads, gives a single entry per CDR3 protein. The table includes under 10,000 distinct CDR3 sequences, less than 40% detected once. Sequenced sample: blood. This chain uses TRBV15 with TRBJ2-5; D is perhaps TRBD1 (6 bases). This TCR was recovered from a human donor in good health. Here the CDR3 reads CATSRDRGIQETQYF. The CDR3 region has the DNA TGTGCCACCAGCAGAGACAGGGGAATACAAGAGACCCAGTACTTC.